Listed below are T cell receptor beta chains from one sample, sequenced in a study of T-cell memory formation after mild COVID-19. TCRdb itself ran the 5' RACE reads through MiXCR, one entry per CDR3 protein. The sample lists 200,000 to 300,000 distinct CDR3 sequences; over 15% were seen once. The specimen sequenced was PBMCs or a T cell subset sorted from them (not recorded which). The source is a young man who had mild COVID-19 (a few samples of this study predate the infection). Cell type and time point are not known. CDR3s include the opening cysteine and the closing phenylalanine or tryptophan.

CDR3aa | j_gene | v_gene
CASSPLAGSNTGELFF | TRBJ2-2 | TRBV18
CASSLMGQVNTEAFF | TRBJ1-1 | TRBV5-1
CSARDRTGVGQPQHF | TRBJ1-5 | TRBV20-1
CASSQQQGATEQFF | TRBJ2-1 | TRBV7-2
CASSLPPTSGTYNEQFF | TRBJ2-1 | TRBV12-3/TRBV12-4
CASSAGRGGYTEAFF | TRBJ1-1 | TRBV12-3/TRBV12-4
CASRAEAPGSYGYTF | TRBJ1-2 | TRBV6-2/TRBV6-3
CSAVGGDYGYTF | TRBJ1-2 | TRBV29-1
CASSLVKGNQPQHF | TRBJ1-5 | TRBV7-2
CASSFGLRGAPSGEQFF | TRBJ2-1 | TRBV5-1
CASSLGVITGNTIYF | TRBJ1-3 | TRBV7-9
CASSTRGGIQETQYF | TRBJ2-5 | TRBV7-2
CSAPGGFGNTIYF | TRBJ1-3 | TRBV20-1
CASSVVEGPYEQYF | TRBJ2-7 | TRBV5-4
CATEDLLGNEQFF | TRBJ2-1 | TRBV10-3
CASSQDSRVVNTGELFF | TRBJ2-2 | TRBV4-3
CASSPRGQEINYGYTF | TRBJ1-2 | TRBV5-1
CASSLAGGNTIYF | TRBJ1-3 | TRBV7-9
CASSFQGRAEAFF | TRBJ1-1 | TRBV7-2
CAISPGLSTDTQYF | TRBJ2-3 | TRBV10-3
CASSDQEGQPIIF | TRBJ2-5 | TRBV25-1
CASSSRTSGGLDTQYF | TRBJ2-3 | TRBV4-3
CASSFRAGANVLTF | TRBJ2-6 | TRBV6-4
CASSPLTGVINSPLHF | TRBJ1-6 | TRBV6-5
CASRENPGQGGQETQYF | TRBJ2-5 | TRBV28
CASSLARGADNEQFF | TRBJ2-1 | TRBV7-9
CASSSYYEQYF | TRBJ2-7 | TRBV7-2
CASSLGAPGLAGRETQYF | TRBJ2-5 | TRBV7-3
CASSGQDLNTEAFF | TRBJ1-1 | TRBV5-1
CASIRQGDRNQPQHF | TRBJ1-5 | TRBV28
CAWSVNGGGWLF | TRBJ2-1 | TRBV30